This passage covers 27 T cell receptor beta chains from one sample sequenced in a study of cytomegalovirus exposure and HLA in healthy donors. Use of 60 Vbeta and 13 Jbeta primers characterized the PCR. Clones were sequenced by immunoSEQ multiplex PCR, and TCRdb holds only the in-frame ones, with some missing. Its listing shows about 110,000 clones. Sequences were obtained from PBMCs. All receptors come from a man aged 18 to 29 in good health and CMV-seronegative.

The rearrangement links TRBV7-2 to TRBJ1-2, with D maybe TRBD1 (5 bases). Deletions cut 1 base from V and 8 bases from J, with 23 bases between. Germline V gene sequence: CDR1 SGHTA, CDR2 FQGNSA. The CDR3 runs 17 residues. The CDR3 protein is CASSLVIRQGGREGYTF. The DNA for the CDR3 is TGTGCCAGCAGCTTAGTTATTCGGCAGGGAGGGAGAGAAGGCTACACCTTC.

This sequence joins TRBV2 and TRBJ2-1; TRBD2 aligns across 12 bases. This CDR3 comprises 14 residues. Germline CDR1 is SNHLY and CDR2 is FYNNEI. V shed 10 bases, J shed 6 bases, and the junction held 7 bases outside the gene matches. CDR3 amino acids: CATQGLAGFNEQFF. CDR3 DNA: TGTGCCACGCAGGGACTAGCGGGTTTCAATGAGCAGTTCTTC.

The chain recombines TRBV27 with TRBJ2-3; 8 positions agree with TRBD2. The CDR3 runs 14 residues. The ends lost 3 bases at V and 4 bases at J; junction bases unmatched: 3. The germline V gene has CDR1 MNHEY and CDR2 SMNVEV (reference sequence). The CDR3 reads CASSFLGGADTQYF. The CDR3 DNA sequence: TGTGCCAGCAGTTTCCTCGGGGGGGCAGATACGCAGTATTTT.

The chain couples TRBV6-6 to TRBJ2-5, with D perhaps matching TRBD1 (5 bases). The end of the DNA fits TRBJ2-7 better, so the J call may be wrong. Germline lookup yields CDR1 MNHNY and CDR2 SVGAGI (reference sequence). The CDR3 contains 15 residues. CDR3 amino acids: CASSYTLGAAYEQYF. DNA of the CDR3: TGTGCCAGCAGTTACACCTTAGGGGCGGCCTACGAGCAGTACTTC.

The genes are TRBV25-1 and TRBJ2-5; the D gene is possibly TRBD1 (6 bases). This CDR3 has 14 residues. Germline CDR1 is MGHDK and CDR2 is SYGVNS. V was trimmed by 4 bases and J by 7 bases, leaving 16 bases between them. The CDR3 protein is CASSVTGPEVTQYF. For the CDR3, the DNA is TGTGCCAGCAGTGTAACAGGGCCCGAGGTGACCCAGTACTTC.

Worth noting for this clone: At one boundary the junction diverges from the germline segment, which might be a read error. The gene calls are TRBV28 and TRBJ2-1, with 13 bases matching TRBD2. The CDR3 consists of 12 residues. CDR1 and CDR2 from the germline V gene are MDHEN and SYDVKM. The CDR3 region is CASSPGTSGKVF. DNA of the CDR3: TGTGCCAGCAGTCCCGGGACTAGCGGGAAGGTCTTC.

The CDR3 loop is CAWSGGPNYGYTF. The CDR3 coding sequence is TGTGCCTGGAGCGGGGGACCTAACTATGGCTACACCTTC. The chain employs TRBV30 and TRBJ1-2; a weak D match, TRBD1 (5 bases). V gave up 3 bases and J gave up 0 bases, with 8 bases separating them. This CDR3 spans 13 amino acids. The germline CDR1 and CDR2 sequences are GTSNPN and SVGIG (reference sequence).

The V call is TRBV5-4, the J call TRBJ2-5; no firm D call. Germline V gene lookup returns CDR1 SGHNT and CDR2 YYREEE (reference sequence). This CDR3 has 13 amino acids. V lost 4 bases and J 0 bases, leaving 7 bases between the germline ends. CDR3 amino acids: CASSASDQETQYF. The CDR3 DNA is TGTGCCAGCAGCGCCAGCGACCAAGAGACCCAGTACTTC.

The rearrangement links TRBV15 to TRBJ1-2, with 8 bases aligning to TRBD1. From germline, CDR1 is LNHNV and CDR2 YYDKDF (reference sequence). The CDR3 has 15 amino acids. Germline trimming cut 5 bases from V and 4 bases from J; bases unmatched to any gene: 9. CDR3: CATSENRGKSYGYTF. CDR3 nucleotide sequence: TGTGCCACCAGCGAGAACAGGGGGAAGTCCTATGGCTACACCTTC.

This chain connects TRBV7-8 to TRBJ1-3, with D possibly TRBD1 on 5 matching bases. V was cut by 5 bases and J by 3 bases, with 11 bases left in between. The V gene's germline CDR1 is SGHVS and CDR2 FQNEAQ. The CDR3 contains 14 residues. The CDR3 coding sequence is TGTGCCAGCAGCCTCGGGGGGAGTGGAAACACCATATATTTT. It encodes CASSLGGSGNTIYF. The full variable domain, completed using reference TRBV7-8 and TRBJ1-3, is GAGVSQSPRYKVAKRGQDVALRCDPISGHVSLFWYQQALGQGPEFLTYFQNEAQLDKSGLPSDRFFAERPEGSVSTLKIQRTQQEDSAVYLCASSLGGSGNTIYFGEGSWLTVV.

J is TRBJ2-7 and V is TRBV11-2; 7 bases are shared with TRBD1. There are 13 residues in the CDR3. Germline assignment: CDR1 SGHAT and CDR2 FQNNGV. V shed 5 bases and J 3 bases; nucleotides not matched to a gene: 4. The CDR3 region is CASSPGTVYEQYF. The CDR3 DNA sequence: TGTGCCAGCAGCCCCGGGACAGTCTACGAGCAGTACTTC.

The chain employs TRBV21-1 and TRBJ2-7; the table names TRBD1, a call not compared with the DNA. TRBV21-1 corresponds to a pseudogene. The CDR3 extends over 17 amino acids. The CDR3 DNA reads TGTGCCAGCAGCCTCCGGGACAGGCCGACAAGTACCTACGAGCAGTACTTC. Translating gives CASSLRDRPTSTYEQYF.

The CDR3 loop is CAWSPKHGITDTQYF. In DNA, the CDR3 is TGTGCCTGGAGCCCAAAGCACGGTATAACAGATACGCAGTATTTT. The rearrangement joins TRBV30 to TRBJ2-3; D is uncertain. The CDR3 has 15 residues. Trimming removed 3 bases from V and 3 bases from J, with 16 bases in between. CDR1 and CDR2 from the germline V gene are GTSNPN and SVGIG (reference sequence).

This rearrangement joins TRBV27 to TRBJ1-4; D gene ambiguous. Germline CDR1 and CDR2: MNHEY and SMNVEV (reference sequence). The CDR3 runs 15 residues. Trimming took 5 bases from V and 5 from J, leaving 15 bases between them. Here the CDR3 DNA reads TGTGCCAGCAGTCCCGGGGTCCAGAGAAATGAAAAACTGTTTTTT. This encodes CASSPGVQRNEKLFF.

The V gene is TRBV5-1, the J gene TRBJ2-1; 11 bases map to TRBD2. The junction had 9 bases not matched to a gene; V was cut back by 0 bases and J by 4 bases. CDR1 is SGHRS, CDR2 YFSETQ, per germline. The CDR3 extends over 18 amino acids. The CDR3, as DNA: TGCGCCAGCAGCTTGGGGGCCCCACTAGCGGGAGTGTACAATGAGCAGTTCTTC. This translates into CASSLGAPLAGVYNEQFF.

This chain links TRBV10-2 with TRBJ2-7; 12 bases agree with TRBD2. This CDR3 contains 15 residues. V dropped 6 bases and J dropped 4; count of bases not matched to a gene: 7. From germline, CDR1 is WSHSY and CDR2 SAAADI. CDR3 sequence reads: CASSRLAGEGYEQYF. CDR3 coding DNA: TGCGCCAGCAGCCGACTAGCGGGAGAGGGGTACGAGCAGTACTTC.

The chain carries TRBV7-8 and TRBJ1-2; D not certain. The CDR3 sequence is 15 residues long. Trimming removed 1 base from V and 0 bases from J, with 9 bases in between. CDR1 SGHVS and CDR2 FQNEAQ come from the germline V gene. The CDR3 here is CASSLDSSSNYGYTF. In nucleotides, the CDR3 is TGTGCCAGCAGCTTAGATTCCTCTTCTAACTATGGCTACACCTTC.

This chain joins TRBV7-9 and TRBJ2-3; TRBD2 aligns across 9 bases. The CDR3 has 16 residues. CDR1 and CDR2 from the germline V gene are SEHNR and FQNEAQ (reference sequence). V was pared by 4 bases and J by 2 bases, with 7 bases of the junction left unmatched. CDR3 region: CASSSGGGGFTDTQYF. DNA for the CDR3: TGTGCCAGCAGCTCCGGCGGGGGGGGATTCACAGATACGCAGTATTTT.

The genes are TRBV11-2 and TRBJ1-1; D might be TRBD1 (6 bases). The length of the CDR3 is 15 residues. V was shortened by 5 bases and J by 10 bases, with 23 bases between the two germline ends. The V gene's germline CDR1 is SGHAT and CDR2 FQNNGV. The CDR3 bases are TGTGCCAGCAGCCCCTTAGGAATGGGGGCGCATGTAGCTTTCTTT. As protein: CASSPLGMGAHVAFF.

V is TRBV2 and J is TRBJ2-7; 10 bases map to TRBD1. The germline V gene has CDR1 SNHLY and CDR2 FYNNEI. V trimming: 6 bases; J trimming: 3 bases; junction bases outside the gene matches: 2. This CDR3 region has 13 residues. CDR3 DNA: TGTGCCAGCAGCGGACAGGGGGTCTACGAGCAGTACTTC. Translating it yields CASSGQGVYEQYF. The variable domain in full, completed from reference TRBV2 and TRBJ2-7, reads EPEVTQTPSHQVTQMGQEVILRCVPISNHLYFYWYRQILGQKVEFLVSFYNNEISEKSEIFDDQFSVERPDGSNFTLKIRSTKLEDSAMYFCASSGQGVYEQYFGPGTRLTVT.

The genes are TRBV11-2 and TRBJ2-7; 10 bases are a match to TRBD2. After removal of 4 bases from V and 3 bases from J, the junction contained 3 bases not matched to a gene. Germline assignment: CDR1 SGHAT and CDR2 FQNNGV. The CDR3 loop spans 14 amino acids. DNA of the CDR3: TGTGCCAGCAGCTCCACTAGCGGGATCTACGAGCAGTACTTC. It encodes CASSSTSGIYEQYF.

The rearrangement uses TRBV7-2 and TRBJ1-4; a possible D gene is TRBD1 (5 bases). Germline V CDR1 and CDR2: SGHTA, FQGNSA. The CDR3 extends over 14 amino acids. With 1 base removed from V and 8 bases from J, the gap between germline ends came to 11 bases. CDR3 protein: CASSLDGPGEKLFF. The DNA of the CDR3 is TGTGCCAGCAGCTTAGATGGACCAGGGGAAAAACTGTTTTTT.

The V call is TRBV9, the J call TRBJ1-3; D not certain. CDR1 is SGDLS and CDR2 is YYNGEE in the germline V gene. There are 17 residues in the CDR3. Trimming removed 4 bases at V and 0 bases at J, with 17 bases between. The CDR3 is CASSLTPTPSSGNTIYF. CDR3 nucleotides: TGTGCCAGCAGCCTGACCCCGACACCGAGCTCTGGAAACACCATATATTTT.

V is TRBV27 and J is TRBJ2-2, with 9 bases aligning to TRBD1. The CDR3 spans 14 residues. Germline values: CDR1 MNHEY, CDR2 SMNVEV (reference sequence). V was clipped by 8 bases and J by 1 base; unmatched bases: 2. In DNA form, the CDR3 reads TGTGCCAGCTCGGGACAGGGGAACACCGGGGAGCTGTTTTTT. It encodes CASSGQGNTGELFF.

The chain is built from TRBV19 and TRBJ2-7; 10 bases line up with TRBD1. V lost 5 bases, J lost 7 bases, and 8 bases stayed unmatched. This CDR3 comprises 14 residues. Germline assignment: CDR1 LNHDA and CDR2 SQIVND (reference sequence). The CDR3 protein is CASSPGQGLWEQYF. CDR3 nucleotide sequence: TGTGCCAGTAGTCCGGGACAGGGGTTATGGGAGCAGTACTTC.

This sequence joins TRBV9 and TRBJ2-2; D is ambiguous. The V gene lost 0 bases and the J gene lost 4 bases, with 7 bases spanning the gap. Germline CDR1 reads SGDLS; CDR2 reads YYNGEE. The CDR3 is made up of 14 amino acids. CDR3 DNA sequence: TGTGCCAGCAGCGTAGTCTTTTTCACCGGGGAGCTGTTTTTT. Residues: CASSVVFFTGELFF.

This chain connects TRBV6-1 to TRBJ1-5, with D maybe TRBD1 (6 bases). V lost 7 bases and J 7 bases, leaving 17 bases between the germline ends. The CDR3 has 14 amino acids. Germline V gene sequence: CDR1 MNHNS, CDR2 SASEGT. CDR3 sequence (DNA): TGTGCCAGCAAGGCAGGGGAAACTAGGCAGCCCCAGCATTTT. Translated, it gives CASKAGETRQPQHF.